The rows below give T cell receptor beta chains drawn from one sample of a study of T cell changes during pregnancy in multiple sclerosis. Clones were read by immunoSEQ multiplex PCR, and TCRdb kept only the in-frame ones, dropping some. The sample contains roughly 70,000 clones, 70% to 90% of which appear only once. The material was peripheral blood, obtained before pregnancy. The source of these receptors is a female donor with multiple sclerosis, enrolled in a pregnancy study. The conserved cysteine and the conserved F or W are not part of the CDR3 here.

CDR3 protein | J gene | V gene
ASSPGTGLAAF | TRBJ1-1 | TRBV6-5
ASSEYGAETQY | TRBJ2-5 | TRBV6-1
ASTKYGGTYNEQF | TRBJ2-1 | TRBV5-8
ASSASTGVSNQPQH | TRBJ1-5 | TRBV7-9
ASSPRFGEGGEKLF | TRBJ1-4 | TRBV9
AWSYRGNTEAF | TRBJ1-1 | TRBV30
ASSSGTSGRGYYNEQF | TRBJ2-1 | TRBV5-1
ASSPPVIQETQY | TRBJ2-5 | TRBV5-6
ASSVRVGNYGYT | TRBJ1-2 | TRBV6-1
ASSWGGQGYTEAF | TRBJ1-1 | TRBV5-5
ASSLGTVATNEKLF | TRBJ1-4 | TRBV7-2
ASSLQAGNEQF | TRBJ2-1 | TRBV6-5
ASSVAGRTPNTEAS | TRBJ1-1 | TRBV9
ASSLARLVGTSGVLGEQF | TRBJ2-1 | TRBV27
ASVRTGNTGELF | TRBJ2-2 | TRBV6-1
ASSGQVGQPQH | TRBJ1-5 | TRBV6-5
ASSQDVWQGVAGELF | TRBJ2-2 | TRBV4-1
ASSPVAAPGSGYT | TRBJ1-2 | TRBV6-6
ASMTSPSYNEQF | TRBJ2-1 | TRBV7-8
ASSLERNEQF | TRBJ2-1 | TRBV5-1
ASSDTSAGGYNEQF | TRBJ2-1 | TRBV6-1
ASSPIGTSRAYEQY | TRBJ2-7 | TRBV4-1
ASSLAFTNTGYNEQF | TRBJ2-1 | TRBV5-1
ASSPGQTNEKLF | TRBJ1-4 | TRBV4-2
ASTPGHENTGELF | TRBJ2-2 | TRBV21-1
ASSSLAGDNEQF | TRBJ2-1 | TRBV27
ASSLISGREGEQF | TRBJ2-1 | TRBV11-2
ASSDGQRGGYEQF | TRBJ2-1 | TRBV9
ASSIRQAGANVLT | TRBJ2-6 | TRBV19
ASSSGTSGSRETQY | TRBJ2-5 | TRBV2
AWTPGTDTQY | TRBJ2-3 | TRBV30
ASSERGGGILDGYT | TRBJ1-2 | TRBV2
ASSLWYGGSTDTQY | TRBJ2-3 | TRBV5-1
AWKPGSPLGNTEAF | TRBJ1-1 | TRBV30
ASSQDVTSRGELF | TRBJ2-2 | TRBV4-3
ASSPTPWRGGSTDTQY | TRBJ2-3 | TRBV27